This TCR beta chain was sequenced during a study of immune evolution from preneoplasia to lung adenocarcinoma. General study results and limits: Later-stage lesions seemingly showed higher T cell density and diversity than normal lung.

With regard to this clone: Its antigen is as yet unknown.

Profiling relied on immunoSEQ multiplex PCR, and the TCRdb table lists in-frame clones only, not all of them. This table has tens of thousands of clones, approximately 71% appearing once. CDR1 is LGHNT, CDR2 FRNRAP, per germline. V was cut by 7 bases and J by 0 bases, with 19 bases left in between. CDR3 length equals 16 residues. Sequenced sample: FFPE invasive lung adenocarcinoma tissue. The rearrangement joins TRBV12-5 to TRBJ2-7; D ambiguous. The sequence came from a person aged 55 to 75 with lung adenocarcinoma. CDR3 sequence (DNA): TGTGCTAGTGCCCCCGGTCGTCTCGGCGTCTCCTACGAGCAGTACTTC. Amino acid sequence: CASAPGRLGVSYEQYF. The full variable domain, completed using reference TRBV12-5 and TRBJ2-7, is DARVTQTPRHKVTEMGQEVTMRCQPILGHNTVFWYRQTMMQGLELLAYFRNRAPLDDSGMPKDRFSAEMPDATLATLKIQPSEPRDSAVYFCASAPGRLGVSYEQYFGPGTRLTVT.